One T cell receptor beta chain is described in this entry. The target of this receptor is not known. Per-base qualities were not stored, and no clone one base away is much larger. In total, approximately 700 healthy bone marrow donors made up the cohort. Cohort members were all nominally healthy when sampled, although unrecorded immune exposures were likely present. The donor was CMV seropositive and was included in the group of 289 seropositive cohort members. Every donor gave a peripheral blood sample, and the peripheral blood mononuclear cells from that sample were used for TCR beta sequencing. The Qiagen DNeasy Blood Extraction Kit was used to extract genomic DNA from the blood cell samples. This sample was included in a study of cytomegalovirus exposure and HLA in healthy donors (dated by TCRdb to 2016 to 2017). Study-level background: According to an earlier analysis of a few hundred of the donors, about 179 million T cells yielded some 120 million unique TCR beta sequences and about 280 Gb of sequence data. Along with the approximately 600-subject first cohort, a separate validation cohort of 120 different subjects was used. Every repertoire in the discovery cohort had been generated on one and the same sequencing platform. The study aimed to test whether signatures of past pathogen exposure could be identified by cataloging public T cell receptors. The T cell repertoires of roughly 660 subjects were profiled by immunosequencing and related to cytomegalovirus serostatus. An early release that covered several hundred HLA-typed donors contained around 300 gigabases of sequencing data and 70 million to 100 million unique TCR sequences. Genome-wide SNP genotypes for about 65% of the 666 donors were used in a later genetic analysis, which treated that subset as a discovery cohort. Typing coverage differed by locus: A, B, C, DRB1 and DQB1 were typed in about 620-630 donors, DQA1 in about 500, DPA1 in around 610, and DPB1 in approximately 450. To study patterns of TCR occurrence, a later analysis re-analyzed previously published TCR beta repertoires from several hundred donors and added high-resolution HLA genotyping. Both class I and class II loci were covered by HLA typing, at four-digit resolution. Among about 370 genotyped donors of the cohort, an average of roughly 230,000 unique TCR beta nucleotide sequences was sequenced per donor, of which about 19% were non-productive. The genetic ancestry cluster associated with self-reported Caucasian donors included about 84% of the 300 to 400 genotyped donors. Rather than using new phenotypic data, the later analysis identified candidate immune exposures from TCR beta sequences and from how often those sequences occurred across donors. Several DR-DQ haplotypes were treated as single units for association and clustering because of strong linkage in the cohort. Donor age, sex, ethnicity and CMV serostatus were compiled alongside the repertoire data. To decide whether each TCR beta V gene segment behaved as functional or pseudogenic, an earlier analysis of some 600 of the donors relied on high-throughput TCR beta sequencing. The study combined high-throughput TCR immunosequencing, statistical association of individual TCRs with disease status, and machine learning to predict cytomegalovirus infection status.

Paper-wide results and their limitations: Linkage disequilibrium might explain the correlated functional status among segregating V segments, but an unknown experimental factor could not be excluded. Because HLA typing was unavailable for some donors at each locus, only the typed subset was used in association tests. In vitro tests confirmed that a few of the cytomegalovirus-associated TCR beta chains recognize cytomegalovirus antigens. Assigning TCR associations to individual alleles was difficult when HLA alleles, especially DR and DQ, strongly co-occurred. Roughly uniform sequencing depth across donors was assumed in presence/absence analyses, although this assumption may not hold. Broadly in line with IMGT annotations, most TCR beta V segments showed up in productive rearrangements about 87% or about 30% of the time in an earlier analysis of several hundred of the donors. A later genetic analysis reported fewer N-insertions in productive TCRs among donors in an Asian-associated ancestry cluster than the approximately 670-donor mean. Compared with equally common non-associated chains, HLA-associated TCR beta chains in a later analysis were more clonally expanded and had lower generation probabilities. The only immune exposure information available for the cohort was CMV serostatus. In a later analysis, some 17,000 TCR beta sequences were associated with specific HLA alleles at a false discovery rate of 0.05. Some IMGT-functional V segments, including TRBV6-2 and TRBV6-3, could not be told apart with the 87-base-pair reads, so those segments were excluded. The authors suggested that the approach could potentially be generalized to other disease states and immunological phenotypes. In a later analysis, TCR association rates were found to vary across HLA loci, with the most associated TCRs seen for DRB1 alleles and the fewest for HLA-C alleles. A further reported finding was that TCR beta sequences accurately predicted the HLA-A and HLA-B alleles for most subjects in the first cohort. Because counts were too low, some 17 rarely observed V segments, including chromosome 9 orphons, were excluded from the earlier analysis of roughly 580 of the donors. Several of the top co-occurrence clusters appeared to be linked to parvovirus B19, influenza, CMV and Epstein-Barr virus, according to a later analysis. The study gave a list of more than 150 TCR beta chains associated with cytomegalovirus. An association between a missense DCLRE1C variant and V-gene and J-gene trimming of TCR beta chains was found in a later genetic analysis and replicated in an independent cohort. The classifier was reported to diagnose cytomegalovirus status with high specificity and sensitivity in both the original cohort and the validation cohort. This cohort had only TCR beta chains sequenced, and the lack of alpha or paired-chain data limited which features could be detected. Most TCR sequences were observed very rarely across donors, whereas some public TCRs were present in many individuals. According to a later analysis, most CMV-associated TCR beta chains appeared to be HLA-restricted, and the HLA associations seemed to be driven largely by CMV exposure. A group of highly shared sequence variants was considered likely to be a technical artifact of the sequencing pipeline.

CDR1 and CDR2 were assigned from the germline V gene as SGHNT and YENEEA. Clipping removes 5 bases from V and 4 bases from J, with 13 as the unmatched junction base count. From the cysteine through the phenylalanine, the CDR3 covers 17 amino acids. Just the 51-base CDR3 DNA is kept, in frame starting at base 1. The library came from the immunoSEQ multiplex PCR assay. The multiplex PCR relied on a mix of 60 forward primers for TCR Vbeta segments and 13 reverse primers for TCR Jbeta segments. The CDR3 region of rearranged TCR beta genes was amplified from genomic DNA by a multiplex PCR assay. The Illumina HiSeq System was used to sequence the amplified TCR beta libraries as 87-base-pair reads. On the study's bioinformatics: A later analysis counted 75 million to 100 million unique TCR beta chains across the 600 to 850 repertoires, and some 11 million of these chains were shared by at least two donors. A nearest-neighbor algorithm error-corrected the raw reads and collapsed the reads into unique sequences, merging closely related sequences to remove PCR and sequencing errors. V, D and J gene segments were assigned by aligning CDR3 sequences to IMGT reference sequences. Each retained sequence needed at least a six-nucleotide match to both a V gene segment and a J gene segment. A rearrangement counted as productive if the CDR3 had no stop codons and remained in frame with V and J, and every other rearrangement counted as non-productive. Following IMGT convention, CDR3 was defined as the stretch from the second conserved V-encoded cysteine to the conserved J-encoded phenylalanine. In an earlier analysis of around 600 of the donors, sequences lacking an unambiguous match to a single V gene segment were excluded. In an earlier analysis of some 590 of the donors, V segments were called functional above 56.7% productive rearrangements and were called segregating when the between-donor standard deviation exceeded 5%. A statistical classification framework was built for diagnosing cytomegalovirus status from the catalog of TCR beta chain sequences. V and J gene assignment, in a later analysis, came from comparing TCR nucleotide sequences with IMGT/GENE-DB human TR gene sequences. Using the TCRdist pipeline, a later analysis assigned CDR3 sequences along with most-parsimonious VDJ recombination scenarios. In a later analysis, each TCR beta chain was defined by its CDR3 amino acid sequence together with its V-gene family, and reads lacking a unique V-gene family were excluded. To address suspected cross-contamination and a sequencing artifact, a later analysis removed a few hundred highly shared, low-generation-probability nucleotide sequences. In a later analysis, a clonal expansion index was calculated for each public chain from normalized within-repertoire ranks of inferred template counts. A later analysis computed generation probabilities with a VDJ recombination model fitted to out-of-frame rearrangements, and checked the results against IGoR. Hypergeometric tests were used in a later analysis to score TCR-TCR, TCR-HLA and TCR-CMV co-occurrence, with a repertoire-size bias correction applied to the TCR pairs. A later analysis estimated false discovery rates by permuting HLA or CMV assignments 20 times. A later analysis grouped co-occurring TCRs with DBSCAN, adding TCRdist sequence similarity when clustering within HLA-allele-positive subsets. Co-occurrence clustering excluded repertoires with fewer than 30,000 or more than 120,000 public chains, plus five with anomalous nucleotide sharing. TCRdb carries this immuneACCESS record with in-frame sequences only. Its versions omit some clonotypes, under half of them owing to an unresolved V gene in the studies checked, with the rest unexplained. D and trimming come from the DNA, and the V and J calls and clone size come from that table. Within this sample are 150,000 to 200,000 clones, with about 81% of them counted one time only. 5.5% to 7.5% of the sample comes from the top ten.

This sequence originates from a woman aged 45 to 65 in good health and CMV-seropositive. The source material was PBMCs. The chain joins TRBV11-3 to TRBJ2-1; 8 middle bases align to TRBD2. The CDR3 is CASSLSGGLGLYNEQFF. The nucleotides are TGTGCCAGCAGCCTGTCGGGGGGACTAGGGTTGTACAATGAGCAGTTCTTC.